The clone carrying this TCR beta chain was seen once. Using immunoSEQ multiplex PCR, the repertoire was profiled, and TCRdb retains in-frame clones only, with some absent. The data show 2 million to 3 million clones, with 93% seen just once and roughly 0.36% held by the top ten. This entry belongs to a study of shared clonotypes between healthy human individuals. V shed 5 bases and J 2 bases; nucleotides not matched to a gene: 3. CDR3 length: 13 residues. Germline V lookup: CDR1 LNHDA, CDR2 SQIVND (reference sequence). What was sequenced was naive CD4+ T cells from PBMCs. The subset: CD45RA+ positively selected. The receptor comes from a man younger than 30 in good health. Some clones in this sample may be carry-over from other donors' samples. The chain employs TRBV19 and TRBJ2-7; 7 bases are shared with TRBD2. The CDR3 coding sequence is TGTGCCAGTAGTTCCGGGACTACCTACGAGCAGTACTTC. As protein: CASSSGTTYEQYF.